The source of this T cell receptor (beta chain) is a study of glioma-infiltrating T cells (dated by TCRdb to 2016 to 2017). Study-level background: The study sequenced TCR alpha- and beta-chain repertoires from glioma tissue, from non-neoplastic brain tissue and from matched peripheral blood mononuclear cells. Each tissue-infiltrating repertoire was compared with the same patient's peripheral blood repertoire to measure divergence between tissue and blood T-cell populations. Three low-grade glioma patients, seven or eight primary glioblastoma patients, and three non-glioma patients who contributed non-neoplastic brain tissue made up the paired cohort. The full study reports these points: Group comparisons rested on small numbers: three non-neoplastic, three low-grade glioma and several glioblastoma patients. Only a very small number of CDR3 sequences turned up in both tissue and blood, a result put down to high CDR3 diversity combined with limited sampling. VJ-independent divergence between tissue and blood was found to be below expectation in non-neoplastic patients but above expectation in all gliomas, particularly low-grade gliomas.

The iRepertoire nested amplicon-rescue multiplex PCR (arm-PCR) platform was used to amplify TCR alpha and beta CDR3 regions from RNA. For one-step reverse transcription and amplification, about 95-400 ng of tissue mRNA or PBMC total RNA was used as input. Following bead purification, Illumina adapters were added by a secondary multiplex PCR, and the libraries were gel-purified between 200 and 400 bp. Demultiplexing relied on internal 6-nucleotide barcodes carried by the libraries. Libraries were sequenced on an Illumina MiSeq with 2x220 or 2x250 nucleotide paired-end reads. The paper's data handling went like this. Paired reads were merged using FLASH 1.2.11 and aligned with BWA-MEM to the GRCh37 human genome, and TRA and TRB reads were then extracted. An IMGT-derived reference of cassette sequences and CDR3 motifs, with pseudogenes included, was used for V and J assignment. Three-frame translation of reads was performed, and productive CDR3s were defined as those with a C...FGXG motif and no stop codons. Unique combinations of V-J cassette pair and CDR3 amino acid sequence were defined as clonotypes. Hamming distance filtering was applied to reads, with thresholds set by the sequence error rate of each sample in mapped regions. TCRdb itself trimmed the public reads at Q25 with fastp, ran MiXCR and retained productive beta chains. Rows are unified per CDR3 protein, each entry keeping the most common DNA and genes. The V and J calls, along with clone size, are taken from TCRdb and not from the paper's own processing. Here the sample has roughly 460 distinct CDR3 sequences; around 50% occur a single time. In total, the top ten clones hold approximately 32% of the sample.

From the cysteine through the phenylalanine, the CDR3 covers 13 amino acids. Of the read, only the CDR3 DNA is kept; its 39 bases are in frame from base 1. V has 7 bases trimmed and J has 5 bases trimmed; junction bases matching no gene number 5. This clonotype is regarded as large (0.1 to 1%). Its antigen is not yet known. There are no base qualities to consult, and no much larger clone falls within one base. Recombination joined TRBV12-3 or TRBV12-4 with TRBJ2-1; 7 bases in the junction line up with TRBD1. The source is a human donor with low-grade glioma or glioblastoma, undergoing nonglioma brain surgery, or in good health (not recorded which). The sample comprised glioma tissue, nonneoplastic brain tissue, or PBMCs (not recorded which). The sequence in DNA is TGTGCCAGCACCTTGGGACAGAACAATGAGCAGTTCTTC. Its protein is CASTLGQNNEQFF.